What follows describes a single T cell receptor beta chain. Its specific antigen is unknown. Base-call qualities are not available, and no considerably larger clone is one nucleotide away. TCRbeta CDR3 regions were amplified from genomic DNA by means of the immunoSEQ Assay, a bias-controlled multiplex PCR. The study's processing was this. Within the assay, amplification of reference gene primers was used to estimate how many nucleated cells each sample contained. Sequence reads were collapsed and filtered to measure the absolute abundance of every unique TCRbeta CDR3 rearrangement. For each sample, productive Simpson clonality was calculated by taking the square root of Simpson's diversity index across productive rearrangements. The immuneACCESS repertoire file appears here via TCRdb, limited to in-frame rearrangements. These files lack a portion of the clones; in checked studies, under half of the deficit traces to unresolved V genes, and the cause of the others is not known. V and J calls and clone size are given by that table; D and trimming were obtained from the DNA. The sample table records approximately 170,000 clones; about 83% of these occur just once. The ten top clones hold roughly 4% of the sample.

This entry is derived from a study of blood T cell repertoires in COVID-19 (TCRdb year 2020). Notes on the research overall: The collaborator samples originated in the United States, Italy and Spain and spanned the acute and convalescent phases of COVID-19. The prospective study material was composed of cDNA or gDNA derived from T cells, B-cell-depleted T cells, or PBMCs. Subjects who had been exposed to COVID-19, were actively infected with it, or had recovered from it provided the deeply sampled blood TCRbeta repertoires that made up the dataset. The repertoires were released in a freely available public database meant as a resource for research on the immune response to SARS-CoV-2. Samples were obtained from the ongoing ImmuneRACE study (first 160 participants) and from about 1,300 subjects provided by 6 global collaborators. Nearly every sample came with metadata listing a de-identified subject ID, COVID-19 status, age in years and sex. Where HLA class I and class II types were available, the types were taken from metadata supplied by the sample provider, not from assay-based typing.

Its CDR3 holds 16 amino acids, cysteine through phenylalanine. Only the CDR3 part of the read is kept: 48 bases, read in frame from the first base. Reading the germline V gene gives CDR1 SNHLY and CDR2 FYNNEI. At the junction V is shortened by 4 bases and J by 3 bases, with 16 bases in between. Participants in the prospective study were aged about 18 to 89 years, lived in 20 to 25 United States geographic areas, and enrolled through a virtual design. To assign participants to cohorts, the prospective study relied on clinical history that participants themselves reported in a screening survey and a study questionnaire. Each participant in the prospective study had whole blood, serum and a nasopharyngeal or oropharyngeal swab collected by mobile phlebotomists. Over a roughly 2-month period, participants in the prospective study had the option of providing additional blood draws and questionnaires. Before DNA extraction, prospective study blood samples were shipped either frozen or at room temperature.

Broader findings and caveats from the paper: The amount of clinical and demographic metadata varied by source and participant and was provided uncurated.

Specimen: PBMCs or T cells enriched from blood (not recorded which). This TCR was sampled from a woman aged 50 to 60 in a cohort exposed to, infected with or recovered from COVID-19 (not recorded which). The rearranged chain carries TRBV2 and TRBJ1-5; 6 matching bases give a weak D call of TRBD1. The DNA reads as follows: TGTGCCAGCAGTGCCCAGGATGGACAGAACAATCAGCCCCAGCATTTT. This yields the protein CASSAQDGQNNQPQHF.